These 29 T cell receptor beta chains originate from one sample sequenced in a study of blood T cell repertoires in COVID-19. Libraries were prepared by immunoSEQ multiplex PCR; TCRdb keeps only in-frame clonotypes and omits some of them. Here the sample spans about 330,000 clones, approximately 88% being singletons. Source material: peripheral blood. These receptor sequences come from a woman between 50 and 59 years old with active or convalescent COVID-19.

As DNA, the CDR3 is TGCAGTGCTAGTGGGGCAGGGGGGAGATTTAGCAATCAGCCCCAGCATTTT. This codes for CSASGAGGRFSNQPQHF. The V gene is TRBV20-1, the J gene TRBJ1-5; 7 bases are shared with TRBD1. This CDR3 comprises 17 residues. The trim removed 3 bases at V and 0 bases at J, leaving 11 bases unmatched. Germline V gene sequence: CDR1 DFQATT, CDR2 SNEGSKA (reference sequence).

V gene TRBV10-3 combines with J gene TRBJ2-3; 7 bases agree with TRBD1. Losses at the gene ends were 10 bases for V and 6 bases for J; bases not matched to a gene: 10. Germline CDR1 ENHRY, CDR2 SYGVKD. CDR3 size: 13 residues. This chain's CDR3 is CANGPGQKDTQYF. The CDR3 coding sequence is TGTGCCAACGGACCGGGACAGAAGGATACGCAGTATTTT.

The chain employs TRBV30 and TRBJ1-1, with 9 bases identical to TRBD1. V trimming: 2 bases; J trimming: 4 bases; junction bases outside the gene matches: 17. CDR1 is GTSNPN and CDR2 is SVGIG in the germline V gene (reference sequence). This CDR3 is 18 amino acids long. This CDR3 is CAWSKAGTGSSWGTEAFF. DNA of the CDR3: TGTGCCTGGAGTAAAGCGGGGACAGGGTCGAGTTGGGGCACTGAAGCTTTCTTT.

CDR3 protein: CAWSYFRGDNQPQHF. DNA for the CDR3: TGTGCCTGGAGTTACTTCAGGGGAGACAATCAGCCCCAGCATTTT. V gene TRBV30 combines with J gene TRBJ1-5; maybe TRBD1 (6 bases). This CDR3 contains 15 residues. V lost 2 bases to trimming and J lost 3 bases, with 14 bases between them. Germline-derived CDR1 and CDR2 are GTSNPN and SVGIG (reference sequence).

The J gene is TRBJ1-2, the V gene TRBV5-6; 9 nucleotides agree with TRBD1. Looked up from germline, CDR1 is SGHDT and CDR2 is YYEEEE. V dropped 5 bases and J dropped 5; count of bases not matched to a gene: 7. CDR3 size: 14 residues. The CDR3 DNA reads TGTGCCAGCAGATATACAGGGGGCAGGTATGGCTACACCTTC. This encodes CASRYTGGRYGYTF.

This clone came up once. This chain uses TRBV7-2 with TRBJ1-1; D is perhaps TRBD1 (6 bases). CDR1 SGHTA and CDR2 FQGNSA come from the germline V gene. This CDR3 region has 14 residues. Trimming stripped 1 base from V and 4 bases from J, with 10 bases between. CDR3 residues: CASSLVGGGTEAFF. The DNA for the CDR3 is TGTGCCAGCAGCTTAGTGGGAGGGGGCACTGAAGCTTTCTTT.

V is TRBV9 and J is TRBJ1-3, with 10 nucleotides matching TRBD1. The CDR3 extends over 18 amino acids. Germline CDR1 and CDR2: SGDLS and YYNGEE. The V and J ends lost 4 bases and 6 bases, in that order; junction bases with no gene match: 16. The CDR3 protein is CASSQREGRDRGSNTIYF. In DNA form, the CDR3 reads TGTGCCAGCAGCCAACGTGAGGGGAGGGACAGGGGATCAAACACCATATATTTT.

This chain uses TRBV18 with TRBJ2-5; D remains ambiguous. Trimming removed 2 bases from V and 3 bases from J, with 7 bases in between. The CDR3 consists of 13 residues. The germline gives CDR1 KGHSH, CDR2 LQKENI. For the CDR3, the DNA is TGTGCCAGCTCACCAGGCCCTGAAGAGACCCAGTACTTC. Translated: CASSPGPEETQYF.

The V call is TRBV15, the J call TRBJ2-2, with TRBD1 identical over 11 bases. CDR1 is LNHNV, CDR2 YYDKDF, per germline (reference sequence). The CDR3 contains 18 residues. V lost 1 base and J lost 5; bases outside the gene matches: 9. For the CDR3, the DNA is TGTGCCACCAGCAGAGGGACAGGGGGCCCGAGGTCAACCGGGGAGCTGTTTTTT. Translated, it gives CATSRGTGGPRSTGELFF.

This chain joins TRBV27 and TRBJ1-3; TRBD1 matches at 11 bases. CDR3 size: 16 residues. From germline, CDR1 is MNHEY and CDR2 SMNVEV (reference sequence). V gave up 5 bases and J gave up 3 bases; unmatched junction bases: 6. The DNA of the CDR3 is TGTGCCAGCAGTCCAGGACAGGGGGCGGGTGGAAACACCATATATTTT. It codes for CASSPGQGAGGNTIYF.

V and J are TRBV5-1 and TRBJ2-1, with D hard to call. The CDR3 totals 13 residues. Germline CDR1 reads SGHRS; CDR2 reads YFSETQ. V was trimmed by 2 bases and J by 7 bases, leaving 10 bases between them. CDR3 sequence (DNA): TGCGCCAGCAGCTTTAACCCGGTAAATGAGCAGTTCTTC. Translating gives CASSFNPVNEQFF.

The rearrangement joins TRBV27 to TRBJ1-1, with TRBD1 matching over 9 bases. Germline CDR1 is MNHEY and CDR2 is SMNVEV (reference sequence). V shed 3 bases and J 5 bases; nucleotides not matched to a gene: 10. The length of the CDR3 is 16 residues. Written as DNA, the CDR3 is TGTGCCAGCAGTTTGGAAACAGGGGGCGGAGGAACTGAAGCTTTCTTT. As protein: CASSLETGGGGTEAFF.

The chain couples TRBV14 to TRBJ1-1; possible D gene TRBD1, 5 bases. V was trimmed by 5 bases and J by 1 base, leaving 8 bases between them. The germline V gene has CDR1 SGHDN and CDR2 FVKESK. This CDR3 comprises 13 residues. This CDR3 is CASSGQGNTEAFF. For the CDR3, the DNA is TGTGCCAGCAGCGGGCAGGGGAACACTGAAGCTTTCTTT. Using reference TRBV14 and TRBJ1-1 for the parts outside the CDR3, the full variable domain is EAGVTQFPSHSVIEKGQTVTLRCDPISGHDNLYWYRRVMGKEIKFLLHFVKESKQDESGMPNNRFLAERTGGTYSTLKVQPAELEDSGVYFCASSGQGNTEAFFGQGTRLTVV.

V usage is TRBV5-1 and J usage is TRBJ2-2; 7 bases match TRBD2. The CDR3 is 15 amino acids. Germline CDR1 is SGHRS and CDR2 is YFSETQ. J was trimmed by 1 base and V by 2 bases; bases with no gene match: 2. Written as DNA, the CDR3 is TGCGCCAGCAGCTTCTTAGCGGGGAACACCGGGGAGCTGTTTTTT. This codes for CASSFLAGNTGELFF.

The J gene is TRBJ2-5, the V gene TRBV28; 7 nucleotides align to TRBD2. The CDR3 consists of 14 residues. J lost 4 bases, V lost 4 bases, and 6 bases had no gene match. Germline lookup yields CDR1 MDHEN and CDR2 SYDVKM. The CDR3 nucleotides are TGTGCCAGCAGTTCCGTAGCGGGCGTAGAGACCCAGTACTTC. Residues: CASSSVAGVETQYF.

The chain is built from TRBV19 and TRBJ2-2; D is undetermined. V shed 3 bases and J shed 2 bases, with 4 bases lying between them. The CDR3 has 13 amino acids. Per the germline V gene, CDR1 is LNHDA and CDR2 is SQIVND (reference sequence). This chain's CDR3 is CASSIYNTGELFF. Here the CDR3 DNA reads TGTGCCAGTAGTATTTATAACACCGGGGAGCTGTTTTTT. Filled out from reference TRBV19 and TRBJ2-2, the complete variable domain reads DGGITQSPKYLFRKEGQNVTLSCEQNLNHDAMYWYRQDPGQGLRLIYYSQIVNDFQKGDIAEGYSVSREKKESFPLTVTSAQKNPTAFYLCASSIYNTGELFFGEGSRLTVL.

This sequence joins TRBV5-4 and TRBJ2-3; 8 bases align to TRBD1. CDR3 size: 15 residues. Germline loops: CDR1 SGHNT, CDR2 YYREEE (reference sequence). V lost 4 bases to trimming and J lost 5 bases; unmatched junction nucleotides: 9. CDR3 in DNA: TGTGCCAGCAGCGCCGGCAGGGGGCTGGGAGATACGCAGTATTTT. As protein: CASSAGRGLGDTQYF. The complete variable domain, with remaining parts taken from reference TRBV5-4 and TRBJ2-3, reads ETGVTQSPTHLIKTRGQQVTLRCSSQSGHNTVSWYQQALGQGPQFIFQYYREEENGRGNFPPRFSGLQFPNYSSELNVNALELDDSALYLCASSAGRGLGDTQYFGPGTRLTVL.

The chain uses TRBV5-1 and TRBJ2-3, with TRBD2 identical over 14 bases. Germline values: CDR1 SGHRS, CDR2 YFSETQ. Trimming cost V 3 bases and J 3 bases; bases outside gene matches: 3. The CDR3 totals 16 residues. This chain's CDR3 is CASSSGTSGRTDTQYF. In DNA, the CDR3 is TGCGCCAGCAGCTCCGGGACTAGCGGGAGAACAGATACGCAGTATTTT.

J is TRBJ1-1 and V is TRBV6-5, with 7 bases fitting TRBD1. The trim removed 10 bases at V and 5 bases at J, leaving 13 bases unmatched. The germline gives CDR1 MNHEY, CDR2 SVGAGI. The length of the CDR3 is 14 residues. The CDR3 region has the DNA TGTGCCACCCAGCCCGACAGGGTAGGGACTGAAGCTTTCTTT. Protein: CATQPDRVGTEAFF.

The chain has TRBV5-1 and TRBJ2-1; perhaps TRBD2 as D (6 bases). Germline CDR1 and CDR2: SGHRS and YFSETQ. V was pared by 0 bases and J by 6 bases, with 16 bases between. This CDR3 has 16 amino acids. The CDR3 DNA sequence: TGCGCCAGCAGCTTGGTGGGACTCCTATCGTCCAATGAGCAGTTCTTC. It is translated as CASSLVGLLSSNEQFF. Combining the CDR3 with reference TRBV5-1 and TRBJ2-1 gives the whole variable domain KAGVTQTPRYLIKTRGQQVTLSCSPISGHRSVSWYQQTPGQGLQFLFEYFSETQRNKGNFPGRFSGRQFSNSRSEMNVSTLELGDSALYLCASSLVGLLSSNEQFFGPGTRLTVL.

V is TRBV5-1 and J is TRBJ2-1, with a tentative D call TRBD2 (6 bases). V was pared by 4 bases and J by 7 bases, with 18 bases between. This CDR3 spans 15 amino acids. Germline V gene sequence: CDR1 SGHRS, CDR2 YFSETQ. The DNA for the CDR3 is TGCGCCAGCAGCCCTGGGATAGCGGTAGAGAATGAGCAGTTCTTC. Translated, it gives CASSPGIAVENEQFF.

The chain joins TRBV4-1 to TRBJ2-1; D remains ambiguous. Trimming took 0 bases from V and 4 from J, leaving 10 bases between them. This CDR3 contains 15 residues. The germline V gene has CDR1 MGHRA and CDR2 YSYEKL. The CDR3 here is CASSQDRNDYNEQFF. Here the CDR3 DNA reads TGCGCCAGCAGCCAAGACAGGAACGATTACAATGAGCAGTTCTTC.

This clone appeared a single time. The chain uses TRBV4-2 and TRBJ2-7, with 7 bases that match TRBD1. Germline V CDR1 and CDR2: LGHNA, YNFKEQ. The CDR3 has 15 amino acids. V trimming: 1 base; J trimming: 2 bases; junction bases outside the gene matches: 5. The CDR3 region has the DNA TGTGCCAGCAGCCAAGGAGGGACAGTAACCTACGAGCAGTACTTC. Protein: CASSQGGTVTYEQYF.

This chain connects TRBV19 to TRBJ2-3; TRBD2 matches at 8 bases. J was trimmed by 6 bases and V by 2 bases; bases with no gene match: 1. The CDR3 runs to 13 residues. CDR1 is LNHDA and CDR2 is SQIVND in the germline V gene (reference sequence). CDR3 DNA sequence: TGTGCCAGTAGTATAACTAGCGGTGATACGCAGTATTTT. Its translation is CASSITSGDTQYF.

The gene calls are TRBV25-1 and TRBJ1-6; D ambiguous. Germline assignment: CDR1 MGHDK and CDR2 SYGVNS. V was pared by 2 bases and J by 7 bases, with 6 bases between. The CDR3 covers 13 residues. The CDR3 loop is CASSEVTNSPLHF. The CDR3 region has the DNA TGTGCCAGCAGTGAAGTTACAAATTCACCCCTCCACTTT.

The V gene is TRBV27, the J gene TRBJ2-1; 8 bases match TRBD2. Germline V gene data show CDR1 as MNHEY and CDR2 as SMNVEV (reference sequence). V shed 2 bases and J 5 bases; nucleotides not matched to a gene: 5. The length of the CDR3 is 15 residues. CDR3 coding DNA: TGTGCCAGCAGTTTAGGGCTAGCGGGCAACAATGAGCAGTTCTTC. Protein product: CASSLGLAGNNEQFF.

The CDR3, as DNA: TGTGCCAGCAGTGAAGGGGGCCGCTATGGCTACACCTTC. Translated: CASSEGGRYGYTF. J is TRBJ1-2 and V is TRBV12-3 or TRBV12-4; 7 bases agree with TRBD1. The CDR3 consists of 13 residues. Trimming took 5 bases from V and 4 from J; bases not matched to a gene: 4.

The chain links TRBV6-2 or TRBV6-3 to TRBJ2-7; 7 positions match TRBD2. Germline trimming cut 0 bases from V and 4 bases from J; bases unmatched to any gene: 15. The CDR3 extends over 18 amino acids. Per germline, CDR1 MNHEY and CDR2 SVGEGT. In DNA, the CDR3 is TGTGCCAGCAGTTACTCTACTTCAGTGGCGGGAGATCTGTACGAGCAGTACTTC. The encoded protein is CASSYSTSVAGDLYEQYF.

The V and J genes are TRBV3-1 (or the pseudogene TRBV3-2) and TRBJ2-2, with 9 bases lining up with TRBD1. The CDR3 runs to 16 residues. Germline V gene data show CDR1 as LGHDT and CDR2 as YNNKEL (reference sequence). The J segment lost 1 base and the V segment lost 4 bases, leaving 4 bases of the junction unmatched. CDR3 nucleotides: TGTGCCAGCAGCCCAAGGGACAGGGAGAACACCGGGGAGCTGTTTTTT. Its translation is CASSPRDRENTGELFF.